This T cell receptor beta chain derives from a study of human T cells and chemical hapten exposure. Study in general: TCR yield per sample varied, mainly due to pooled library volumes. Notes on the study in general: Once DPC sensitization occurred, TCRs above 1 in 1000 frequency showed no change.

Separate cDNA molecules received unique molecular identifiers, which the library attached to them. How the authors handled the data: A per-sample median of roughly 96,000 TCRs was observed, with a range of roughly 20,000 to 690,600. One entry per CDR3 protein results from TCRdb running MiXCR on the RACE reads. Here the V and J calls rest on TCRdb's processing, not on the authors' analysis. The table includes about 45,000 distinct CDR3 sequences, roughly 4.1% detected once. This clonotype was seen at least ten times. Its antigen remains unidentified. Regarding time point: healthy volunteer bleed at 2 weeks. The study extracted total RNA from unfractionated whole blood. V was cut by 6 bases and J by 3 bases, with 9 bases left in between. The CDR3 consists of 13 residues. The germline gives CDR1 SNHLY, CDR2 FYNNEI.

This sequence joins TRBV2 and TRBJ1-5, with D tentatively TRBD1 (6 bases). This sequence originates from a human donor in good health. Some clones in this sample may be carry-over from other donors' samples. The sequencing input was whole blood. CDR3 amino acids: CASRQGNNQPQHF. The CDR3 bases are TGTGCCAGCAGGCAGGGGAACAATCAGCCCCAGCATTTT. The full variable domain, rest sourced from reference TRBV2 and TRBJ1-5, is EPEVTQTPSHQVTQMGQEVILRCVPISNHLYFYWYRQILGQKVEFLVSFYNNEISEKSEIFDDQFSVERPDGSNFTLKIRSTKLEDSAMYFCASRQGNNQPQHFGDGTRLSIL.